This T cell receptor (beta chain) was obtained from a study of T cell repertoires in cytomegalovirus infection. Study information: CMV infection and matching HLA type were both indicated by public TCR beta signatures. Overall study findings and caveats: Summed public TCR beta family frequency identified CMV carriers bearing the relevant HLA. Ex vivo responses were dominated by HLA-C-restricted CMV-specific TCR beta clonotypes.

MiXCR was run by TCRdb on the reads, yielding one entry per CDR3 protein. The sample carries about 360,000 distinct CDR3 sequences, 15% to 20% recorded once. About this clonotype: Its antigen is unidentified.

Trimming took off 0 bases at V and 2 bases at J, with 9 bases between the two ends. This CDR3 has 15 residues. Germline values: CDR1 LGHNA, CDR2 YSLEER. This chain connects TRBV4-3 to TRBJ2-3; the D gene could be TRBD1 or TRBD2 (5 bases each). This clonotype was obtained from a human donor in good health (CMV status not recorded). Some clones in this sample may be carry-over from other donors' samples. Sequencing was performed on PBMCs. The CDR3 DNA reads TGCGCCAGCAGCCAAGAGGGACGGATCACAGATACGCAGTATTTT. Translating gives CASSQEGRITDTQYF.